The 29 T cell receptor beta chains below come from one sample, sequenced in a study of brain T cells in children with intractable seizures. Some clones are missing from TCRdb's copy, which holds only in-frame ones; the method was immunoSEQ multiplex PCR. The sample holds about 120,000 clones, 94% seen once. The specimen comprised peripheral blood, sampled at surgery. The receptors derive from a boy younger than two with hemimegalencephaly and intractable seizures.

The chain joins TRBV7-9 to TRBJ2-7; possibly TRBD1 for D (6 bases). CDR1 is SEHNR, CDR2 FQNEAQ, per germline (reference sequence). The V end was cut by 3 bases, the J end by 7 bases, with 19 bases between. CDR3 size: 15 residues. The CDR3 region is CASSFPVNQRGEQYF. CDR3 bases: TGTGCCAGCAGCTTCCCGGTGAATCAAAGGGGGGAGCAGTACTTC.

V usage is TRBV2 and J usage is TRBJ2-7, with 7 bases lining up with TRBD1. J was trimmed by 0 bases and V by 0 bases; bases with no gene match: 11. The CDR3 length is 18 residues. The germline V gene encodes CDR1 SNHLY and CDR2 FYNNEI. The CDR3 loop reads CASSEALPHRGASYEQYF. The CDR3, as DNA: TGTGCCAGCAGTGAAGCGCTTCCCCACAGGGGCGCCTCCTACGAGCAGTACTTC.

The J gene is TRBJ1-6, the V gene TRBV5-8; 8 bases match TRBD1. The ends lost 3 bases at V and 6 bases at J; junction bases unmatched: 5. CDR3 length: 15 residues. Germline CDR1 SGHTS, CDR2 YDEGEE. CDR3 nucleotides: TGTGCCAGCAGCTGGACAGGGTATTTTAATTCACCCCTCCACTTT. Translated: CASSWTGYFNSPLHF.

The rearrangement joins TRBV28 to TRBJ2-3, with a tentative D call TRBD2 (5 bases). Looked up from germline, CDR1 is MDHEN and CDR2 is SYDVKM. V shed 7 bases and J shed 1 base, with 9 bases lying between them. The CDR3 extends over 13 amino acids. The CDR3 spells CASTGIGTDTQYF. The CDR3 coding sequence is TGTGCCAGCACCGGGATTGGCACAGATACGCAGTATTTT.

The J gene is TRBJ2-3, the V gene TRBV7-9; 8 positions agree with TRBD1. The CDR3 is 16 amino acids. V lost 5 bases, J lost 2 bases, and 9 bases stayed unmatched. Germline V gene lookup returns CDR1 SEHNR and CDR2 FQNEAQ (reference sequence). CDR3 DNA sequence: TGTGCCAGCAGCCCAGGGGGCACGAATCCCACAGATACGCAGTATTTT. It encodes CASSPGGTNPTDTQYF.

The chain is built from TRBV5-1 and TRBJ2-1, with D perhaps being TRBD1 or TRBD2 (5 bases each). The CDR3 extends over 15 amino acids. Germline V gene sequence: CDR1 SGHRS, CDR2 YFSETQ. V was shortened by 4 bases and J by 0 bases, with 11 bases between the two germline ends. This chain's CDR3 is CASSRDGSSYNEQFF. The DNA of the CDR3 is TGCGCCAGCAGCCGGGACGGAAGCTCCTACAATGAGCAGTTCTTC.

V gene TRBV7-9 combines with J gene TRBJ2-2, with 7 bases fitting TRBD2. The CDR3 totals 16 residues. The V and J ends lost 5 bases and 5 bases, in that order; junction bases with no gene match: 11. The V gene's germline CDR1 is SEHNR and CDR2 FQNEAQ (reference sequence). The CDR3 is CASSPPGLAVTGELFF. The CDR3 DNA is TGTGCCAGCAGCCCGCCGGGCCTAGCGGTTACCGGGGAGCTGTTTTTT.

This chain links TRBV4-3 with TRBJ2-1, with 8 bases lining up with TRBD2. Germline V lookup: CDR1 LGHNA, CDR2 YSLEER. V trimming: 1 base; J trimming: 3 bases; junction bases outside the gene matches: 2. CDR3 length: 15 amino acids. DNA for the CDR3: TGCGCCAGCAGCCAAGTAAGCGGGAGCTACAATGAGCAGTTCTTC. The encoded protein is CASSQVSGSYNEQFF.

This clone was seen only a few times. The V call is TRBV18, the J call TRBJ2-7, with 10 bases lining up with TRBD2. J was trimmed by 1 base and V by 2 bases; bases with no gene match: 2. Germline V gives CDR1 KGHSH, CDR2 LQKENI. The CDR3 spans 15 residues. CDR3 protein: CASSPASGSSYEQYF. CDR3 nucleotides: TGTGCCAGCTCACCAGCTAGCGGGAGTTCCTACGAGCAGTACTTC.

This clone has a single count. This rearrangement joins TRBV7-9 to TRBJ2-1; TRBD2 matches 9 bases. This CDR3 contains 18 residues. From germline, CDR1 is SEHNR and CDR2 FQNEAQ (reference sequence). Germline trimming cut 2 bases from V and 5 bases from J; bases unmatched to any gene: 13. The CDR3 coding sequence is TGTGCCAGCAGCTTACCCACGGGTAGCGGGAGATCCCACAATGAGCAGTTCTTC. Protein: CASSLPTGSGRSHNEQFF.

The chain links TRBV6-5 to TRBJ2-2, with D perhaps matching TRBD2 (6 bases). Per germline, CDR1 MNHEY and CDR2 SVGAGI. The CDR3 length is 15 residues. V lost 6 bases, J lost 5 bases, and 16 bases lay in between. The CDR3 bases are TGTGCCAGCAGCCCCGGGAGAGCCCGGACCGGGGAGCTGTTTTTT. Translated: CASSPGRARTGELFF.

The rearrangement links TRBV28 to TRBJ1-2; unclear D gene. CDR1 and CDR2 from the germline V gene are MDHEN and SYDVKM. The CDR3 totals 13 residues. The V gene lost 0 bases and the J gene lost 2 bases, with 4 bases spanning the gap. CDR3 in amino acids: CASSLWGNYGYTF. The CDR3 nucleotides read TGTGCCAGCAGTTTATGGGGGAACTATGGCTACACCTTC.

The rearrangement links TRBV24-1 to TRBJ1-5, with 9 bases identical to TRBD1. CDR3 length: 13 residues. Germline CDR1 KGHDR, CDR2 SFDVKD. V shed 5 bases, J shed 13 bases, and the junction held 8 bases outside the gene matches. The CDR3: CATSGTHRGLQHF. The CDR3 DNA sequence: TGTGCCACCAGTGGTACTCACAGGGGGCTTCAGCATTTT.

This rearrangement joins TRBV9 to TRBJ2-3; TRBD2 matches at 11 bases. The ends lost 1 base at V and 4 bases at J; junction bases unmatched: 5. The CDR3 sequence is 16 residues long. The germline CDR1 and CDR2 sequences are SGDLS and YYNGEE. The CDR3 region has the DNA TGTGCCAGCAGCGTAATTATAGCGGGAGGGTCAGATACGCAGTATTTT. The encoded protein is CASSVIIAGGSDTQYF.

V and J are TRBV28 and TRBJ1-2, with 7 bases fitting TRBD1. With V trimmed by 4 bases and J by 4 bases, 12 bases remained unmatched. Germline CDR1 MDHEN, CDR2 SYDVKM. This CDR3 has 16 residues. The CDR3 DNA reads TGTGCCAGCAGTTCGGCGGGACAGCGTTACGTCTATGGCTACACCTTC. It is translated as CASSSAGQRYVYGYTF.

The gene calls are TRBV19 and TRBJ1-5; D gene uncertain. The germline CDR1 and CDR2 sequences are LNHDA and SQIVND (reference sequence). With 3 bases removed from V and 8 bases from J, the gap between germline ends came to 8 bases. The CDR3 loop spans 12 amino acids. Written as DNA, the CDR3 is TGTGCCAGTAGTATGATTTGGGAGCCCCAGCATTTT. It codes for CASSMIWEPQHF.

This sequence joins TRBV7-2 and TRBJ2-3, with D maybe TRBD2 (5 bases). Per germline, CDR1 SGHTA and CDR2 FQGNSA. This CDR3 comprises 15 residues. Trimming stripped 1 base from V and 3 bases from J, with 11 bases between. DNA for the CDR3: TGTGCCAGCAGCTTAGAAAGCGGACGGACAGATACGCAGTATTTT. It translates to CASSLESGRTDTQYF.

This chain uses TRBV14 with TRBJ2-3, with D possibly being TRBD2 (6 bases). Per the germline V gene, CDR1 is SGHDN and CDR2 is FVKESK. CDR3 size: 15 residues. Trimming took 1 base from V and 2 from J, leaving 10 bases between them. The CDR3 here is CASSQGPSDTDTQYF. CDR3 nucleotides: TGTGCCAGCAGCCAAGGTCCTAGCGACACAGATACGCAGTATTTT. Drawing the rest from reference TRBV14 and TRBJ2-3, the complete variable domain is EAGVTQFPSHSVIEKGQTVTLRCDPISGHDNLYWYRRVMGKEIKFLLHFVKESKQDESGMPNNRFLAERTGGTYSTLKVQPAELEDSGVYFCASSQGPSDTDTQYFGPGTRLTVL.

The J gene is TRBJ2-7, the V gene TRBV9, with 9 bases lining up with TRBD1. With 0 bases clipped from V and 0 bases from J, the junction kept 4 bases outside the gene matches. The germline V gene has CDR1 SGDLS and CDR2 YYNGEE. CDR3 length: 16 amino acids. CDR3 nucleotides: TGTGCCAGCAGCGTAGTGAACAGGGGGCGCTCCTACGAGCAGTACTTC. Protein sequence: CASSVVNRGRSYEQYF.

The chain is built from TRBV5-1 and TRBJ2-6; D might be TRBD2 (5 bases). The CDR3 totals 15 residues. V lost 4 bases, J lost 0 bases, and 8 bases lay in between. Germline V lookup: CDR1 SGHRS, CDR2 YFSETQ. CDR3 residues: CASSPGVSGANVLTF. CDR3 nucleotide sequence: TGCGCCAGCAGCCCCGGGGTCTCTGGGGCCAACGTCCTGACTTTC.

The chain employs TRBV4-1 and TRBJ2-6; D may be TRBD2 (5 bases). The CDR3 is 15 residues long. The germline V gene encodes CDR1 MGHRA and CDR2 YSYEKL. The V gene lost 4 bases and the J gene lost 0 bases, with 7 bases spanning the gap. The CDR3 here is CASSPRDSGANVLTF. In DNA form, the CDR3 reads TGCGCCAGCAGCCCCCGGGACTCTGGGGCCAACGTCCTGACTTTC.

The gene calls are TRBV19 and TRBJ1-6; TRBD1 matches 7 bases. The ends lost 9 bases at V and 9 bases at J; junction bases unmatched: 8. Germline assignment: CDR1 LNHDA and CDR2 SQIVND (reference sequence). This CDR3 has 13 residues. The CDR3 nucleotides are TGTGCCAGATCTAACAGGGGCTCTTCACCCCTCCACTTT. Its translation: CARSNRGSSPLHF.

The CDR3 coding sequence is TGTGCCAGCAGCTTAGGGACACATAATGAAAAACTGTTTTTT. It codes for CASSLGTHNEKLFF. The chain is built from TRBV7-9 and TRBJ1-4, with TRBD1 as a possible D gene (5 bases). V shed 1 base and J shed 4 bases, with 7 bases lying between them. The germline V gene encodes CDR1 SEHNR and CDR2 FQNEAQ (reference sequence). The CDR3 is 14 residues long.

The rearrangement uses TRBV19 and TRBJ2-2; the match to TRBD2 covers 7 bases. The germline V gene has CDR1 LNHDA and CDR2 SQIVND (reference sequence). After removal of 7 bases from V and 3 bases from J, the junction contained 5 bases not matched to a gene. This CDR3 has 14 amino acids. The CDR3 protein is CASTPGGYTGELFF. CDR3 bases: TGTGCCAGTACCCCCGGGGGGTACACCGGGGAGCTGTTTTTT.

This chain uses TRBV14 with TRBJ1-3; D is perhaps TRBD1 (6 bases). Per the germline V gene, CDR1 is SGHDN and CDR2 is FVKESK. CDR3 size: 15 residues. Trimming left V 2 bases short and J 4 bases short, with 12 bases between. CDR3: CASSQLGAGGNTIYF. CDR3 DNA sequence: TGTGCCAGCAGCCAACTGGGGGCCGGAGGAAACACCATATATTTT.

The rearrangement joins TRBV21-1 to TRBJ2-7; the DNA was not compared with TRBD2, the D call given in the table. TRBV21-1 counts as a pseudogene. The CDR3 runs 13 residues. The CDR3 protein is CASSKVPYYEQYF. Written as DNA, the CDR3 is TGTGCCAGCAGCAAAGTTCCCTACTACGAGCAGTACTTC.

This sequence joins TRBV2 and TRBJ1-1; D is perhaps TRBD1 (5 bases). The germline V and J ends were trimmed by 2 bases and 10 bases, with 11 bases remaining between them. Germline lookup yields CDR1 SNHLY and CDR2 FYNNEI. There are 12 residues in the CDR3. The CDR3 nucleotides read TGTGCCAGCAGTGAACCAGGGTTTGTAGCTTTCTTT. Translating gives CASSEPGFVAFF.

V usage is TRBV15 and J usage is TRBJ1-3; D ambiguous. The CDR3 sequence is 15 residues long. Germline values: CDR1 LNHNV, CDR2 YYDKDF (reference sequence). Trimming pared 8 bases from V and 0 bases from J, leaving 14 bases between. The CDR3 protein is CATRGGRTSGNTIYF. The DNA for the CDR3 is TGTGCCACCCGAGGTGGGCGGACCTCTGGAAACACCATATATTTT.

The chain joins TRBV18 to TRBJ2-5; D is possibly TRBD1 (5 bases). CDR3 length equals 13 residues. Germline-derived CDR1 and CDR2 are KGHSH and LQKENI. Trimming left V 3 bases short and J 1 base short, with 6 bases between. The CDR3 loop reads CASSPTGQETQYF. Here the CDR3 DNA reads TGTGCCAGCTCACCCACAGGCCAAGAGACCCAGTACTTC.